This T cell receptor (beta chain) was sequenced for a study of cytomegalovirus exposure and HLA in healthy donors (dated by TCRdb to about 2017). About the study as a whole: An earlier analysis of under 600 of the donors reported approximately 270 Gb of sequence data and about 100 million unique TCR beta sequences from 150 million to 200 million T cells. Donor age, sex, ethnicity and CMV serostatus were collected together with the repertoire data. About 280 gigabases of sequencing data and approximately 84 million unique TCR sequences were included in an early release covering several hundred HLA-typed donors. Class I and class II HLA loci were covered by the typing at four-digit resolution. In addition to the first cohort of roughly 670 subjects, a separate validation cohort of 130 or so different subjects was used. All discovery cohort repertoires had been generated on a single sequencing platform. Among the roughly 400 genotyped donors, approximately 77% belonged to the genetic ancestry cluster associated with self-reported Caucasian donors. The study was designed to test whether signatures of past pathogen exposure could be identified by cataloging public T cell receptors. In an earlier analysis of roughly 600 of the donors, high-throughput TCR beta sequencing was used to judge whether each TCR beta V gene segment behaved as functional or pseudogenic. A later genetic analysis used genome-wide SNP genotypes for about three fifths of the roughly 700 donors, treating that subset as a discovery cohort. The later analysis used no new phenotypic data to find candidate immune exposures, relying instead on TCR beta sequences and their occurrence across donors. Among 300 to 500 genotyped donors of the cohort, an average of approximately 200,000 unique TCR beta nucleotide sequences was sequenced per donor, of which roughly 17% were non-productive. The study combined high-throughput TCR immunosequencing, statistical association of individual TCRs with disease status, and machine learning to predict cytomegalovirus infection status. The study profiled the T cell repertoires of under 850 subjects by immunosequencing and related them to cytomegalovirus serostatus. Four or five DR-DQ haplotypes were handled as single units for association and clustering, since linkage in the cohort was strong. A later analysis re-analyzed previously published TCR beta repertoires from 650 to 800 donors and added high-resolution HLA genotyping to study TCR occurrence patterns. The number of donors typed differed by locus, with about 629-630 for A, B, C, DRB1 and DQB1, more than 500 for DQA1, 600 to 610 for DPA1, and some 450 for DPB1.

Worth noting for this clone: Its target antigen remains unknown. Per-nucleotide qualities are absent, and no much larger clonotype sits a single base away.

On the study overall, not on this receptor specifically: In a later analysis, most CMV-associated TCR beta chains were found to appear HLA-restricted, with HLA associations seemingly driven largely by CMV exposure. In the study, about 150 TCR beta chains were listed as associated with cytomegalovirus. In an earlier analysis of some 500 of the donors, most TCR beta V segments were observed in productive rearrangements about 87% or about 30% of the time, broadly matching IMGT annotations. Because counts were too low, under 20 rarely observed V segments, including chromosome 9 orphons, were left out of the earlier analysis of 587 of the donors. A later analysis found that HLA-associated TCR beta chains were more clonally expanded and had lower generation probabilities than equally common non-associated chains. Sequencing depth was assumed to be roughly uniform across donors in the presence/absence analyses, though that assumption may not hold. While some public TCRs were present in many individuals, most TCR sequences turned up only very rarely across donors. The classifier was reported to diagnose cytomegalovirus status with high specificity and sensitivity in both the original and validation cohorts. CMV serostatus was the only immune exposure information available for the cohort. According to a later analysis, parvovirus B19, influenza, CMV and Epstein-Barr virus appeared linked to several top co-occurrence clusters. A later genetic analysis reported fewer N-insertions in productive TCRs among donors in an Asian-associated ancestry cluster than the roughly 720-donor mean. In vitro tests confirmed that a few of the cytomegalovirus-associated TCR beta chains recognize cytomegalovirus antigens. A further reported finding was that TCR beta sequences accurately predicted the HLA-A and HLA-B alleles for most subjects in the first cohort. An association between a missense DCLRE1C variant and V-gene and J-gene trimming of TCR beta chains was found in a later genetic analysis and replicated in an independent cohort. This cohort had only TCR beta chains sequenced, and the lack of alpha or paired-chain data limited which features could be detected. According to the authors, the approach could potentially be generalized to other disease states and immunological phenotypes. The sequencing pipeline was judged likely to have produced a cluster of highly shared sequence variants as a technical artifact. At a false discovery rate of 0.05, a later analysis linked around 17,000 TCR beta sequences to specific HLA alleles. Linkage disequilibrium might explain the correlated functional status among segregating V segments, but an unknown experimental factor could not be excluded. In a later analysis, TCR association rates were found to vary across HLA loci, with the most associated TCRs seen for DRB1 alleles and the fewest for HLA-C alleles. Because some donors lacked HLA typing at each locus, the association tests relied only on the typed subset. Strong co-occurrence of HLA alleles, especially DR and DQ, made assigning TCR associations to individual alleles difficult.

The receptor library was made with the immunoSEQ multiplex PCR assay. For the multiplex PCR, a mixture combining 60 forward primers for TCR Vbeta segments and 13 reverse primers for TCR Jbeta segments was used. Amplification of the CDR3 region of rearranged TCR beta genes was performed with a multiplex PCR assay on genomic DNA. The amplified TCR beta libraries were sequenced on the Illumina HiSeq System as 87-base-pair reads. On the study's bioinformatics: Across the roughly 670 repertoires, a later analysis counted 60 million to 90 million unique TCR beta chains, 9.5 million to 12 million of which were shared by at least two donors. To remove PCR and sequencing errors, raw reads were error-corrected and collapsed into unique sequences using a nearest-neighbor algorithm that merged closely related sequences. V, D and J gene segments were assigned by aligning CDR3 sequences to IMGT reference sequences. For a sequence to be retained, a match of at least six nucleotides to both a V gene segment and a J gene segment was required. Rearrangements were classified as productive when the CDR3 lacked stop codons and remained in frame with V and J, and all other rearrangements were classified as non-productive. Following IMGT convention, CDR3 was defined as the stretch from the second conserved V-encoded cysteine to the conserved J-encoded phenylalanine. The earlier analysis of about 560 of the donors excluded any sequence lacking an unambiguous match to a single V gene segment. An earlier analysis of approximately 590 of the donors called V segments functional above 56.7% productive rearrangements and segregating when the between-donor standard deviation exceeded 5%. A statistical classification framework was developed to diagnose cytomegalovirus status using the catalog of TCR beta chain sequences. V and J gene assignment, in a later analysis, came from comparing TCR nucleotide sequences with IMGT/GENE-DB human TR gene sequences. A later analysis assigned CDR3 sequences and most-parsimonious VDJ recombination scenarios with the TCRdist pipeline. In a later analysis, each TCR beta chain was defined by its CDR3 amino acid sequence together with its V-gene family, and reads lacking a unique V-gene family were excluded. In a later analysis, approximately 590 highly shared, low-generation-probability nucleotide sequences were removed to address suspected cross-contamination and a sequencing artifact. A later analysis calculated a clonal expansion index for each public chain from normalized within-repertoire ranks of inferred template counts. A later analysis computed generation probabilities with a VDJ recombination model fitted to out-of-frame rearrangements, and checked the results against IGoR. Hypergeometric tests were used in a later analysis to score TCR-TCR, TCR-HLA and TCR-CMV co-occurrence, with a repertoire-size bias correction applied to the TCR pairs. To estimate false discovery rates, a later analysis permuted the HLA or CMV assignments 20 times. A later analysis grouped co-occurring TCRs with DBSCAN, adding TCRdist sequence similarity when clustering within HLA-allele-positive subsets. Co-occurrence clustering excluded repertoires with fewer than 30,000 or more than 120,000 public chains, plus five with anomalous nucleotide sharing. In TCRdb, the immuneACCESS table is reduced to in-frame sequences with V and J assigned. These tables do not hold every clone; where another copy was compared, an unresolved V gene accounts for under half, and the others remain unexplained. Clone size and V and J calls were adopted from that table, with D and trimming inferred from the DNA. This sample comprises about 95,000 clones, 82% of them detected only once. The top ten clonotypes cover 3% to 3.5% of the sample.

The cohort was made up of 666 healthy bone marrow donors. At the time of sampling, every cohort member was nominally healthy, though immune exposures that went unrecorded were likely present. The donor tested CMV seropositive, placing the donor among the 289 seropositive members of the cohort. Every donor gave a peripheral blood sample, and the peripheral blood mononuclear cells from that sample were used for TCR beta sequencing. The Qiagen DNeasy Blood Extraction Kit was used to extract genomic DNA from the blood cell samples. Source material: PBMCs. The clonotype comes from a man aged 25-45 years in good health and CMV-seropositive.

The CDR3 loop reads CAISESLQSNQPQHF. The nucleotides read TGTGCCATCAGTGAATCTTTACAGAGCAATCAGCCCCAGCATTTT. Here the chain combines TRBV10-3 and TRBJ1-5; no D gene can be assigned with confidence. The germline V gene specifies ENHRY as CDR1 and SYGVKD as CDR2. The CDR3 measures 15 amino acids from cysteine to phenylalanine. Only the CDR3 DNA is retained, 45 bases long and in frame from the first base. Trimming at the junction amounts to 3 bases on V and 1 base on J, and the germline ends lie 10 bases apart.